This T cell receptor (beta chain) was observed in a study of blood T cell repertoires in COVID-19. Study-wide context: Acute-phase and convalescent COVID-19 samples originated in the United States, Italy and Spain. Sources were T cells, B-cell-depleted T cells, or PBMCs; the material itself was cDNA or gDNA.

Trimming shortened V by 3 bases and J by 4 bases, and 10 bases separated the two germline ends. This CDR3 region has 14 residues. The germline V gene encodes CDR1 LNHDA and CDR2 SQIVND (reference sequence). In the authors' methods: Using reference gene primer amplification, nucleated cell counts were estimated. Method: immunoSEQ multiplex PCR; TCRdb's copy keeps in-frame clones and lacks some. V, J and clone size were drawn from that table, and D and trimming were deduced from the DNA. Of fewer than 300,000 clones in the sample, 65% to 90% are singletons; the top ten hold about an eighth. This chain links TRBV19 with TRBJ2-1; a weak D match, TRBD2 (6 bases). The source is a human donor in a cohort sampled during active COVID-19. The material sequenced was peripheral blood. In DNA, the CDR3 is TGTGCCAGTAGTATCTTGGGACTTTACAATGAGCAGTTCTTC. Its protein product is CASSILGLYNEQFF.